This T cell receptor beta chain was identified in a study of identical twins. Regarding the study as a whole: Twins shared beta out-of-frame sequences in excess, but this excess was weaker.

Addition of a universal primer site occurred through template switching, and cDNA carried unique molecular identifiers. TCRdb reprocessed the 5' RACE reads with MiXCR, giving one entry per CDR3 protein. Of hundreds of thousands of distinct CDR3 sequences listed, under 9% are singletons. Trimming left V 0 bases short and J 5 bases short, with 10 bases between. Germline V gives CDR1 SGHRS, CDR2 YFSETQ. This CDR3 is 14 amino acids long. This clonotype was seen repeatedly, ten times or more. Its specificity is unknown. Only healthy Caucasians were enrolled as donors. The same sample was also used in a study of yellow fever vaccine responses in identical twins.

This sequence joins TRBV5-1 and TRBJ2-3, with a tentative D call TRBD2 (5 bases). Sequencing was carried out using PBMCs. The clonotype comes from a woman between 18 and 30 years old in good health. The CDR3 nucleotides are TGCGCCAGCAGCTTGGCCACGGGGAAAGATACGCAGTATTTT. It specifies CASSLATGKDTQYF.